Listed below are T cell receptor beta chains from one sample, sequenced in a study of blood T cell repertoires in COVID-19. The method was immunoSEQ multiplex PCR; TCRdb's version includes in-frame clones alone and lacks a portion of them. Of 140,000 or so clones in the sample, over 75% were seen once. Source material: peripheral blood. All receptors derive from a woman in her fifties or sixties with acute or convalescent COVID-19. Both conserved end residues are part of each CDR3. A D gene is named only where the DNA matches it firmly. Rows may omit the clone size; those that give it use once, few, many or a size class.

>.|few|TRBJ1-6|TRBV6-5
TGTGCCAGCAGTTACGCGTCGGTTAATTCACCCCTCCACTTT
CASSYASVNSPLHF
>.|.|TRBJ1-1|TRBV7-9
TGTGCCAGCGGAGTGAACACTGAAGCTTTCTTT
CASGVNTEAFF
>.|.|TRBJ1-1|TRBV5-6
TGTGCCAGCAGCCCGGCCCAGGTTCTGGACACTGAAGCTTTCTTT
CASSPAQVLDTEAFF
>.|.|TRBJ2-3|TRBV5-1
TGCGCCAGCAGCTTGGCCTGGACTAACACAGATACGCAGTATTTT
CASSLAWTNTDTQYF
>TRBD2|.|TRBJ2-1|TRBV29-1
TGCAGCGGGTGGCTAGCGGGGGACCCGAGTGAGCAGTTCTTC
CSGWLAGDPSEQFF
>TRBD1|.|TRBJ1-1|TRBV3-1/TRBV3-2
TGTGCCAGCAGCCAAGACAGGGGGTCCGAGGCTTTCTTT
CASSQDRGSEAFF
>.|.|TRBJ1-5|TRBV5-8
TGTGCCAGCAGCTTGAGGAGGGGAGGTCAGCCCCAGCATTTT
CASSLRRGGQPQHF
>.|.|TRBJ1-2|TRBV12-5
TGTGCTAGTGCCCCCTCAGGCGGGGTTTATGGCTACACCTTC
CASAPSGGVYGYTF
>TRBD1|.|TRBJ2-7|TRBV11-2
TGTGCCAGCAGCTTAGCCGGGACAGGGTTGCAGGAGAAAGCCTTC
CASSLAGTGLQEKAF
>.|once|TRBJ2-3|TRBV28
TGTGCCAGCAAGAGGGAAGATACGCAGTATTTT
CASKREDTQYF
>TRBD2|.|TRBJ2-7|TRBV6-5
TGTGCCATCGGACTAGGTTCCTACGAGCAGTACTTC
CAIGLGSYEQYF
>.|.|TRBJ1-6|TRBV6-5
TGTGCCAGCAGTTTATTAACCCGGAATTCACCCCTCCACTTT
CASSLLTRNSPLHF
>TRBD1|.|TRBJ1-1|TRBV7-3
TGTGCCAGCAGCCCCGGGACAGGGAGGACTGAAGCTTTCTTT
CASSPGTGRTEAFF
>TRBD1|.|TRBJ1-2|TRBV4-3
TGCGCCAGCAGCCAAGAACAGGGGCGAACCTATGGCTACACCTTC
CASSQEQGRTYGYTF
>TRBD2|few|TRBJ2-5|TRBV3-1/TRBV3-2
TGTGCCAGCAGCCAAGGGACTAGCGGTGAAGAGACCCAGTACTTC
CASSQGTSGEETQYF
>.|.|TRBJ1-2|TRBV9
TGTGCCAGCAGCCCCGACACCGGGACAAATGGCTACACCTTC
CASSPDTGTNGYTF
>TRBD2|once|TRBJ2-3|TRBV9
TGTGCCAGCAGCAACTACGGGAGGCCCGACGCAGATACGCAGTATTTT
CASSNYGRPDADTQYF
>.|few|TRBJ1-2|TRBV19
TGTGCCAGTAGAATTACAGGTACGCCGAGCTATGGCTACACCTTC
CASRITGTPSYGYTF
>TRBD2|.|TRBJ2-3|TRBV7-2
TGTGCCAGCAGCTTAGGAGCGGGGGGAACTTCAGGCACAGATACGCAGTATTTT
CASSLGAGGTSGTDTQYF
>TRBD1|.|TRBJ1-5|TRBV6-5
TGTGCCAGCAGCTTAACAGGGGACCAGCCCCAGCATTTT
CASSLTGDQPQHF
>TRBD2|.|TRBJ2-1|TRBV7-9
TGTGCCAGCAGCTTAGACTCCGGGACTAGCGGTGAGCAGTTCTTC
CASSLDSGTSGEQFF
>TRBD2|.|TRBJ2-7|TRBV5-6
TGTGCCAGCAGCTGGGGGACTAGCGCTGCCAGCGAGCAGTACTTC
CASSWGTSAASEQYF
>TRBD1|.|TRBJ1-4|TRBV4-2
TGTGCCAGCAGACAACAGGGGGCAACTAATGAAAAACTGTTTTTT
CASRQQGATNEKLFF
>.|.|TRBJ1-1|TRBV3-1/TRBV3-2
TGTGCCAGCAGCCGCACTCGGAACACTGAAGCTTTCTTT
CASSRTRNTEAFF
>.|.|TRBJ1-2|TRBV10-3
TGTGCCACCATGCTACAGGGAGGGCCCAACTATGGCTACACCTTC
CATMLQGGPNYGYTF
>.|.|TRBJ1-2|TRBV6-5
TGTGCCAGCAGCCACAGGGCTAACTATGGCTACACCTTC
CASSHRANYGYTF
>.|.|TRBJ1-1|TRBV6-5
TGTGCCAGCAGTTACCGGGCGGGGCTGAACACTGAAGCTTTCTTT
CASSYRAGLNTEAFF
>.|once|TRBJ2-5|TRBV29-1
TGCAGCGTTGCGGTTTCGGGGGGCGAAGAGACCCAGTACTTC
CSVAVSGGEETQYF
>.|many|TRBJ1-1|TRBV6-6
TGTGCCAGCAGTTACCTGACTACGACCGCGTCGTCTGCTTTCTTT
CASSYLTTTASSAFF
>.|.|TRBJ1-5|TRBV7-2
TGTGCCAGCAGCCTGATAGAGGGCTGGCAGCCCCAGCATTTT
CASSLIEGWQPQHF
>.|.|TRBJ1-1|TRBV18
TGTGCCAGCTCACCAGGGAGAGGGCTTCGGGCTGAAGCTTTCTTT
CASSPGRGLRAEAFF
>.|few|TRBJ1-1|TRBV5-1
TGCGCCAGCAGCACCGCAGAGAACACTGAAGCTTTCTTT
CASSTAENTEAFF
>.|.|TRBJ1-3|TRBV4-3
TGCGCCAGCAGCCAAGATTTGTTGGGGCAATTCCCCGTGGACTCTGGAAACACCATATATTTT
CASSQDLLGQFPVDSGNTIYF
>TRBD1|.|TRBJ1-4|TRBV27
TGTGCCAGCAGTTTGTTAGGGGGCGTCGAAAAACTGTTTTTT
CASSLLGGVEKLFF
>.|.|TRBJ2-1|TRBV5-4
TGTGCCAGCACCCGAGACAGGCAGGAGCAGTTCTTC
CASTRDRQEQFF